The 5 T cell receptor beta chains presented below share a single source sample, sequenced in a study of T cells in Graves' hyperthyroidism and ophthalmopathy. There were TCR beta CDR3 regions amplified from RNA transcripts. First-round RT-PCR of the TCR CDR3 relied on the HTBI primer set. TCRdb redid the calling of the multiplex PCR reads with MiXCR, one entry per CDR3 protein. The table records approximately 370,000 distinct CDR3 sequences, about 16% of them present only once. Sequenced sample: blood. The receptor source for this set is a young woman with Graves' hyperthyroidism.

This clonotype has ten or more counts. The chain recombines TRBV3-1 with TRBJ1-5; D unresolved. V was pared by 2 bases and J by 9 bases, with 14 bases between. The CDR3 covers 14 residues. The germline CDR1 and CDR2 sequences are LGHDT and YNNKEL (reference sequence). The CDR3 here is CASSQLLGSRPQHF. The CDR3 bases are TGTGCCAGCAGCCAACTCCTGGGATCTCGGCCCCAGCATTTT.

This clonotype has ten or more counts. CDR3 residues: CASSLGVGSREQYF. CDR3 DNA: TGTGCCAGCAGCCTCGGGGTGGGGAGCCGCGAGCAGTACTTC. V is TRBV7-9 and J is TRBJ2-7, with D possibly matching TRBD2 (5 bases). V lost 5 bases and J 6 bases, leaving 17 bases between the germline ends. Per the germline V gene, CDR1 is SEHNR and CDR2 is FQNEAQ (reference sequence). The CDR3 is made up of 14 amino acids.

V gene TRBV19 combines with J gene TRBJ1-1, with unresolved D. V lost 2 bases, J lost 0 bases, and 7 bases lay in between. The CDR3 totals 14 residues. CDR1 is LNHDA and CDR2 is SQIVND in the germline V gene (reference sequence). As DNA, the CDR3 is TGTGCCAGTAGTATATCAGACATGAACACTGAAGCTTTCTTT. Translated, it gives CASSISDMNTEAFF.

This clonotype was seen more than once but under ten times. The rearrangement uses TRBV11-2 and TRBJ2-2; D call uncertain. The CDR3 consists of 16 residues. The V and J ends lost 5 bases and 3 bases respectively, with 16 bases between them. Germline V gives CDR1 SGHAT, CDR2 FQNNGV. The CDR3 DNA is TGTGCCAGCAGCCTACTTCGAAACCGGGACACCGGGGAGCTGTTTTTT. It yields the protein CASSLLRNRDTGELFF.

The rearrangement joins TRBV2 to TRBJ2-1; D is perhaps TRBD2 (7 bases). CDR3 length: 16 residues. Trimming stripped 6 bases from V and 0 bases from J, with 15 bases between. The germline V gene encodes CDR1 SNHLY and CDR2 FYNNEI. CDR3 residues: CASRVRGASSYNEQFF. CDR3 bases: TGTGCCAGCAGGGTCCGGGGGGCAAGCTCCTACAATGAGCAGTTCTTC.